One T cell receptor beta chain is described in this entry. Its antigen remains unknown. A much larger clonotype is one base distant, so this may be a read error. The missing conserved phenylalanine or tryptophan at the end of this CDR3 makes a read error likely. The data are from a study of T cells in Graves' hyperthyroidism and ophthalmopathy. The study, taken as a whole, reports: A 13 V-J signature model discriminated ophthalmopathy versus stable hyperthyroidism.

Uncontrolled infections, other autoimmune diseases, pregnancy or lactation led to exclusion of patients. Germline V gene sequence: CDR1 MNHNS, CDR2 SASEGT. Trimming took 4 bases from V and 2 from J; bases not matched to a gene: 5. The CDR3 has 15 amino acids. Amplified TCR beta CDR3 regions came from RNA transcripts. First-round RT-PCR targeting the TCR CDR3 was performed with the HTBI primer set. Each CDR3 protein gets one entry after TCRdb re-called the multiplex PCR reads with MiXCR. There are about 500,000 distinct CDR3 sequences in the sample; 40% to 55% occur only once, and 44% lies in the top ten.

Sequencing was performed on peripheral blood or thyroid tissue (not recorded which). The chain is built from TRBV6-1 and TRBJ2-7, with TRBD2 matching over 10 bases. This sequence originates from an adult woman with Graves' disease, either hyperthyroidism or ophthalmopathy (not recorded which). The CDR3 bases are TGTGCCAGCAGTGTAGCGGGAGGTGGCACCTACGAGCAGTACTCC. Translation gives CASSVAGGGTYEQYS.